The 27 T cell receptor beta chains given below trace back to one sample, sequenced in a study of T cells in localized non-small cell lung cancer. The protocol was immunoSEQ multiplex PCR, while the TCRdb copy is restricted to in-frame clones and leaves out a portion. The sample contains some 9,700 clones, roughly nine tenths of which appear only once. The specimen comprised peripheral blood, sampled before any cancer treatment. These receptors came from a female donor aged 60 or older with stage II squamous cell lung carcinoma.

The CDR3 is CAISDTGVSGTDTQYF. As DNA, the CDR3 is TGTGCCATCAGTGATACGGGGGTAAGCGGCACAGATACGCAGTATTTT. This rearrangement joins TRBV10-3 to TRBJ2-3; a possible D gene is TRBD2 (6 bases). Germline CDR1 is ENHRY and CDR2 is SYGVKD. This CDR3 contains 16 residues. Trimming took off 3 bases at V and 1 base at J, with 14 bases between the two ends.

The chain carries TRBV2 and TRBJ2-3; D not resolved. This CDR3 has 13 residues. In germline, CDR1 is SNHLY, CDR2 FYNNEI. V lost 9 bases to trimming and J lost 6 bases, with 16 bases between them. CDR3: CARTLGSIDTQYF. DNA for the CDR3: TGTGCCAGGACCCTTGGGTCCATCGATACGCAGTATTTT.

This chain connects TRBV6-1 to TRBJ1-1; D is perhaps TRBD1 (5 bases). The V gene's germline CDR1 is MNHNS and CDR2 SASEGT. The CDR3 covers 13 residues. Trimming left V 7 bases short and J 5 bases short, with 14 bases between. CDR3 DNA: TGTGCCAGCACCAGGGTTATTCGGACTGAAGCTTTCTTT. It specifies CASTRVIRTEAFF.

This clone was detected only once. The chain carries TRBV7-6 and TRBJ1-6; perhaps TRBD1 as D (6 bases). From germline, CDR1 is SGHVS and CDR2 FNYEAQ. The CDR3 contains 13 residues. The V and J ends lost 5 bases and 7 bases respectively, with 9 bases between them. The CDR3, as DNA: TGTGCCAGCAGCCCGAGGGGGAATTCACCCCTCCACTTT. Translating it yields CASSPRGNSPLHF.

The chain is built from TRBV19 and TRBJ1-4, with no clear D. This CDR3 comprises 18 residues. Germline V lookup: CDR1 LNHDA, CDR2 SQIVND (reference sequence). Trimming cost V 3 bases and J 0 bases, with 17 bases left between them. In DNA form, the CDR3 reads TGTGCCAGTAGTATGGTCAGGATTCGACTTTCAACTAATGAAAAACTGTTTTTT. Translation gives CASSMVRIRLSTNEKLFF.

The chain employs TRBV2 and TRBJ1-2; no firm D call. The CDR3 covers 18 residues. Looked up from germline, CDR1 is SNHLY and CDR2 is FYNNEI. The V and J ends lost 2 bases and 1 base respectively, with 20 bases between them. CDR3 region: CASSENRGVAASNYGYTF. CDR3 sequence (DNA): TGTGCCAGCAGTGAAAATAGAGGTGTCGCAGCCAGTAACTATGGCTACACCTTC.

This sequence joins TRBV6-5 and TRBJ1-1, with D perhaps matching TRBD1 (5 bases). CDR1 is MNHEY and CDR2 is SVGAGI in the germline V gene. The CDR3 length is 15 residues. V lost 0 bases, J lost 4 bases, and 12 bases lay in between. The CDR3 reads CASSYSRWGSTEAFF. As DNA, the CDR3 is TGTGCCAGCAGTTACTCACGTTGGGGGAGCACTGAAGCTTTCTTT.

The chain carries TRBV10-3 and TRBJ1-2; D is unclear. The CDR3 extends over 12 amino acids. The germline gives CDR1 ENHRY, CDR2 SYGVKD. Trimming took off 2 bases at V and 5 bases at J, with 6 bases between the two ends. For the CDR3, the DNA is TGTGCCATCAGTGAGGGACGGTATGGCTACACCTTC. This sequence encodes CAISEGRYGYTF.

In its sample, this clone was seen once. The chain couples TRBV28 to TRBJ1-2, with TRBD1 matching over 7 bases. Trimming at V came to 2 bases and at J to 8 bases, leaving 5 bases not matched to a gene. The CDR3 is 13 amino acids. Germline loops: CDR1 MDHEN, CDR2 SYDVKM. CDR3 sequence: CASSLDRVRGYTF. The CDR3 DNA reads TGTGCCAGCAGTTTAGACAGGGTCCGGGGCTACACCTTC.

This chain uses TRBV5-1 with TRBJ1-1, with D possibly TRBD1 on 6 matching bases. The V gene lost 5 bases and the J gene lost 4 bases, with 9 bases spanning the gap. The CDR3 contains 12 residues. Germline loops: CDR1 SGHRS, CDR2 YFSETQ. The CDR3 sequence is CASRSDSTEAFF. CDR3 sequence (DNA): TGCGCCAGCAGGTCGGACAGCACTGAAGCTTTCTTT.

The rearrangement uses TRBV5-6 and TRBJ2-1, with TRBD2 matching 9 bases. Germline V gene lookup returns CDR1 SGHDT and CDR2 YYEEEE. This CDR3 region has 15 residues. J gave up 7 bases and V 0 bases, and 5 bases lay outside the gene matches. Here the CDR3 DNA reads TGTGCCAGCAGCTTGGGAGCGGGAGGCCCTAATGAGCAGTTCTTC. It codes for CASSLGAGGPNEQFF. The full variable domain, completed using reference TRBV5-6 and TRBJ2-1, is DAGVTQSPTHLIKTRGQQVTLRCSPKSGHDTVSWYQQALGQGPQFIFQYYEEEERQRGNFPDRFSGHQFPNYSSELNVNALLLGDSALYLCASSLGAGGPNEQFFGPGTRLTVL.

The chain employs TRBV19 and TRBJ2-6; no clear D gene. V was shortened by 1 base and J by 0 bases, with 7 bases between the two germline ends. Germline CDR1 is LNHDA and CDR2 is SQIVND (reference sequence). The CDR3 is 16 amino acids. For the CDR3, the DNA is TGTGCCAGTAGTATAGGACCTCACTCTGGGGCCAACGTCCTGACTTTC. Encoded protein: CASSIGPHSGANVLTF.

This sequence joins TRBV27 and TRBJ2-7; possibly TRBD1 for D (6 bases). V lost 4 bases, J lost 1 base, and 8 bases lay in between. Per the germline V gene, CDR1 is MNHEY and CDR2 is SMNVEV (reference sequence). The CDR3 is 13 residues long. CDR3 protein: CASSSGQSYEQYF. Here the CDR3 DNA reads TGTGCCAGCAGTTCAGGACAGTCCTACGAGCAGTACTTC.

The chain combines TRBV2 with TRBJ2-5, with D maybe TRBD2 (5 bases). V was clipped by 4 bases and J by 1 base, with 10 bases between them. Looked up from germline, CDR1 is SNHLY and CDR2 is FYNNEI. CDR3 length: 14 residues. Here the CDR3 reads CASSVYGIQETQYF. The CDR3 DNA sequence: TGTGCCAGCAGTGTTTACGGGATCCAAGAGACCCAGTACTTC.

V and J are TRBV6-1 and TRBJ2-7; D call uncertain. The CDR3 extends over 14 amino acids. CDR1 MNHNS and CDR2 SASEGT come from the germline V gene. Trimming took off 7 bases at V and 12 bases at J, with 25 bases between the two ends. The CDR3 bases are TGTGCCAGCACTATCGACGGTTCGGGTCCCATCCGGTACTTC. Its protein product is CASTIDGSGPIRYF.

The chain links TRBV6-4 to TRBJ1-1; possibly TRBD1 for D (5 bases). V dropped 6 bases and J dropped 0 bases, with 17 bases sitting between them. Germline CDR1 reads MRHNA; CDR2 reads SNTAGT. The CDR3 has 16 amino acids. In nucleotides, the CDR3 is TGTGCCAGCAGCGAAGACAGTCTCTCCTTGAACACTGAAGCTTTCTTT. This translates into CASSEDSLSLNTEAFF.

The CDR3 DNA reads as TGTGCCAGCTCGTCTTCACAAGAGACCCAGTACTTC. Its protein is CASSSSQETQYF. The rearrangement links TRBV18 to TRBJ2-5; D gene uncertain. Trimming left V 6 bases short and J 2 bases short, with 7 bases between. This CDR3 has 12 amino acids. Germline CDR1 reads KGHSH; CDR2 reads LQKENI.

The chain joins TRBV14 to TRBJ2-3; maybe TRBD2 (6 bases). This CDR3 has 15 residues. CDR1 and CDR2 (germline): SGHDN, FVKESK. The V end was cut by 4 bases, the J end by 4 bases, with 15 bases between. The CDR3, as DNA: TGTGCCAGCAGCCTTAGACTAGGGGAATCAGATACGCAGTATTTT. Translating it yields CASSLRLGESDTQYF. The full variable domain, in which reference TRBV14 and TRBJ2-3 provide the parts outside the CDR3, is EAGVTQFPSHSVIEKGQTVTLRCDPISGHDNLYWYRRVMGKEIKFLLHFVKESKQDESGMPNNRFLAERTGGTYSTLKVQPAELEDSGVYFCASSLRLGESDTQYFGPGTRLTVL.

The chain recombines TRBV29-1 with TRBJ2-1, with 11 bases fitting TRBD2. Germline V lookup: CDR1 SQVTM, CDR2 ANQGSEA. CDR3 size: 13 residues. With 5 bases clipped from V and 13 bases from J, the junction kept 10 bases outside the gene matches. CDR3 nucleotide sequence: TGCAGCGTTTATGGACTAGCGGGTCCCGACCAGTTCTTC. It codes for CSVYGLAGPDQFF.

This clone was seen only once. The chain couples TRBV25-1 to TRBJ1-1; D unresolved. CDR1 is MGHDK and CDR2 is SYGVNS in the germline V gene. Trimming took off 7 bases at V and 1 base at J, with 13 bases between the two ends. This CDR3 is built from 14 residues. CDR3 loop: CASNPEWPNTEAFF. The DNA for the CDR3 is TGTGCCAGCAACCCGGAGTGGCCGAACACTGAAGCTTTCTTT.

Worth noting for this clone: The sample holds other DNA sequences that translate to the same CDR3. The chain combines TRBV19 with TRBJ2-3; TRBD2 aligns across 12 bases. Losses at the gene ends were 7 bases for V and 2 bases for J; bases not matched to a gene: 4. Germline V gene lookup returns CDR1 LNHDA and CDR2 SQIVND (reference sequence). The CDR3 runs 15 residues. The CDR3 loop reads CASTASGGDTDTQYF. In nucleotides, the CDR3 is TGTGCCAGTACCGCTAGCGGGGGGGACACAGATACGCAGTATTTT.

This clone was observed once. The rearrangement joins TRBV2 to TRBJ2-7; D is possibly TRBD1 (5 bases). The V end was cut by 3 bases, the J end by 4 bases, with 7 bases between. Looked up from germline, CDR1 is SNHLY and CDR2 is FYNNEI. The CDR3 consists of 12 residues. The CDR3: CASSDDSYEQYV. CDR3 nucleotide sequence: TGTGCCAGCAGTGACGACAGTTACGAGCAGTACGTC.

Comments on this clone: The sample has other DNA sequences that encode this CDR3 too. The chain is built from TRBV7-9 and TRBJ1-4; TRBD1 matches at 10 bases. Germline values: CDR1 SEHNR, CDR2 FQNEAQ (reference sequence). The ends lost 5 bases at V and 7 bases at J; junction bases unmatched: 7. This CDR3 has 15 amino acids. CDR3 protein: CASSPGQGVGEKLFF. The CDR3 DNA reads as TGTGCCAGCAGCCCCGGACAGGGGGTGGGTGAAAAACTGTTTTTT. The whole variable domain, filled in from reference TRBV7-9 and TRBJ1-4, reads DTGVSQNPRHKITKRGQNVTFRCDPISEHNRLYWYRQTLGQGPEFLTYFQNEAQLEKSRLLSDRFSAERPKGSFSTLEIQRTEQGDSAMYLCASSPGQGVGEKLFFGSGTQLSVL.

The chain carries TRBV10-3 and TRBJ2-5; 9 nucleotides agree with TRBD1. V trimming: 3 bases; J trimming: 5 bases; junction bases outside the gene matches: 16. The CDR3 sequence is 18 residues long. Germline CDR1 is ENHRY and CDR2 is SYGVKD. The CDR3 DNA reads TGTGCCATCAGTGACCCGCAAAGGGGCACAGGGGGCGGCGAGACCCAGTACTTC. Amino acid sequence: CAISDPQRGTGGGETQYF.

This rearrangement joins TRBV27 to TRBJ2-7; 10 nucleotides align to TRBD2. The germline gives CDR1 MNHEY, CDR2 SMNVEV (reference sequence). This CDR3 spans 14 amino acids. V shed 6 bases, J shed 6 bases, and the junction held 8 bases outside the gene matches. The chain's CDR3 is CASREAGGGSEQYF. CDR3 in DNA: TGTGCCAGCAGAGAAGCGGGAGGGGGGAGCGAGCAGTACTTC.

The rearrangement joins TRBV7-6 to TRBJ2-6; the D is unclear. Trimming shortened V by 2 bases and J by 0 bases, and 5 bases separated the two germline ends. The CDR3 is made up of 15 amino acids. CDR1 and CDR2 from the germline V gene are SGHVS and FNYEAQ. CDR3 DNA: TGTGCCAGCAGCTTACCGTTCTCTGGGGCCAACGTCCTGACTTTC. This sequence encodes CASSLPFSGANVLTF.

The chain recombines TRBV18 with TRBJ2-1, with D perhaps TRBD2 (5 bases). CDR1 KGHSH and CDR2 LQKENI come from the germline V gene. This CDR3 is 16 amino acids long. V was cut by 3 bases and J by 7 bases, with 19 bases left in between. The CDR3 sequence is CASSPGEGREENEQFF. As DNA, the CDR3 is TGTGCCAGCTCACCGGGAGAAGGGAGAGAGGAGAATGAGCAGTTCTTC.